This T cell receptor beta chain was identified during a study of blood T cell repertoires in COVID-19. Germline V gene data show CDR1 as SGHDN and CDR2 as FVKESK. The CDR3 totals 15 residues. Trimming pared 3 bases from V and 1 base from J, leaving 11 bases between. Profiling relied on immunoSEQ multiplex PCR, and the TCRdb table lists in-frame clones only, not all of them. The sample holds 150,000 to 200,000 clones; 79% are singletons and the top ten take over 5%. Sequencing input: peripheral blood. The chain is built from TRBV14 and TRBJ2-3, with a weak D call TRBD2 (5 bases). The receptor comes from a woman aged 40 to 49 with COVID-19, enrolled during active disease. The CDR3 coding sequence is TGTGCCAGCAGCCAGGGCGGGTTGGGCACAGATACGCAGTATTTT. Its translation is CASSQGGLGTDTQYF.